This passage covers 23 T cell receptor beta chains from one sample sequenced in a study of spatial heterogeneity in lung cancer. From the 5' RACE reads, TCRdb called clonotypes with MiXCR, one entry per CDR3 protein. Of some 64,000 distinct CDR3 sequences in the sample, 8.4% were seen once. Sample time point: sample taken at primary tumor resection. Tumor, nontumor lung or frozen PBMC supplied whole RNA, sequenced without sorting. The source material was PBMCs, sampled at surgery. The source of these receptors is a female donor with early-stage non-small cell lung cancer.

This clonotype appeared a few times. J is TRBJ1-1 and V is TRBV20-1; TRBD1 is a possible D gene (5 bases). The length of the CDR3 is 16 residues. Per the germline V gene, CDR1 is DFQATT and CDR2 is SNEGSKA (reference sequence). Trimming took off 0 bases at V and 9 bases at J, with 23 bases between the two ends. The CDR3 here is CSARDPRRGEREKAFF. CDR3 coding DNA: TGCAGTGCTAGAGACCCTAGAAGGGGAGAGAGGGAAAAAGCTTTCTTT.

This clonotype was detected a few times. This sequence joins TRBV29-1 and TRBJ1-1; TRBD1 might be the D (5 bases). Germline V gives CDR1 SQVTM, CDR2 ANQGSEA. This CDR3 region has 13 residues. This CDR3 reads CSVIRDGNTEAFF. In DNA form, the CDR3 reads TGCAGTGTTATCCGGGACGGAAACACTGAAGCTTTCTTT.

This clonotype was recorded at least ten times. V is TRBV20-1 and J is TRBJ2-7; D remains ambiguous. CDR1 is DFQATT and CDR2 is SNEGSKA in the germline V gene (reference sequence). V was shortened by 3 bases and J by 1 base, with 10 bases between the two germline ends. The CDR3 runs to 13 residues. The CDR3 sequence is CSARSERSYEQYV. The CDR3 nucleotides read TGCAGTGCTAGGAGTGAGAGGTCCTACGAGCAGTACGTC.

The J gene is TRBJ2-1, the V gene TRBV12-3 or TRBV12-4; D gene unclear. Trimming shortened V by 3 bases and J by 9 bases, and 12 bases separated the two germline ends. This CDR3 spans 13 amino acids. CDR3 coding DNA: TGTGCCAGCAGTTTGGCTAGATGGGCTGAGCAGTTCTTC. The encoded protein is CASSLARWAEQFF.

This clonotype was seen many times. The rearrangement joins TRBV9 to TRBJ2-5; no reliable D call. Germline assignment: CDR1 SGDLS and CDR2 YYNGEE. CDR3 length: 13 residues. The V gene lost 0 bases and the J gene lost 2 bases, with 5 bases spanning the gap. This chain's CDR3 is CASSVGGQETQYF. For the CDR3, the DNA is TGTGCCAGCAGCGTAGGAGGACAAGAGACCCAGTACTTC. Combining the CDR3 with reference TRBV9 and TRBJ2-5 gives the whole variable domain DSGVTQTPKHLITATGQRVTLRCSPRSGDLSVYWYQQSLDQGLQFLIQYYNGEERAKGNILERFSAQQFPDLHSELNLSSLELGDSALYFCASSVGGQETQYFGPGTRLLVL.

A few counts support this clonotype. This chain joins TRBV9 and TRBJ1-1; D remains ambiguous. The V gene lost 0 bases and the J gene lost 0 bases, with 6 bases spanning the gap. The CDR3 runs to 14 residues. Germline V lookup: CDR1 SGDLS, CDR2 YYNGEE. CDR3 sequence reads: CASSVGRLNTEAFF. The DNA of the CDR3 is TGTGCCAGCAGCGTAGGCAGATTGAACACTGAAGCTTTCTTT. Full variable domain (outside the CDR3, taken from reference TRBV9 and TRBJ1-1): DSGVTQTPKHLITATGQRVTLRCSPRSGDLSVYWYQQSLDQGLQFLIQYYNGEERAKGNILERFSAQQFPDLHSELNLSSLELGDSALYFCASSVGRLNTEAFFGQGTRLTVV.

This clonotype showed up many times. The CDR3 DNA is TGCAGCGTTAGGACAGGGAGCTCCTACGAGCAGTACGTC. The encoded protein is CSVRTGSSYEQYV. The chain combines TRBV29-1 with TRBJ2-7, with 8 positions matching TRBD1. CDR1 is SQVTM and CDR2 is ANQGSEA in the germline V gene. This CDR3 contains 13 residues. V shed 5 bases, J shed 0 bases, and the junction held 3 bases outside the gene matches.

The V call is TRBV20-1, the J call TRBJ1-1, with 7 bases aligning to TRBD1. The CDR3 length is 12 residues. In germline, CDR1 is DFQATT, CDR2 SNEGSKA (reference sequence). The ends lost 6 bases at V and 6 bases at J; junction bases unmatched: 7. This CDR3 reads CSAKTGTAEAFF. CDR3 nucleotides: TGCAGTGCCAAAACCGGGACAGCTGAAGCTTTCTTT.

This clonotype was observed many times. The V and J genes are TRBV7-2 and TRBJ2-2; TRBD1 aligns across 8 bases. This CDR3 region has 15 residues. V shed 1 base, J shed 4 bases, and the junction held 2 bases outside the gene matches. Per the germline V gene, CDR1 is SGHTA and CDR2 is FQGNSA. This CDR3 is CASSLGTGRTGELFF. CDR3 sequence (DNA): TGTGCCAGCAGCTTAGGGACAGGGCGCACCGGGGAGCTGTTTTTT.

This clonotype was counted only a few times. DNA of the CDR3: TGTGCCAGCAGTTTAGTGAAGGCAGAGACCCAGTACTTC. Translation gives CASSLVKAETQYF. This chain joins TRBV27 and TRBJ2-5; D ambiguous. CDR1 is MNHEY, CDR2 SMNVEV, per germline (reference sequence). V lost 2 bases to trimming and J lost 4 bases, with 8 bases between them. The CDR3 is made up of 13 amino acids.

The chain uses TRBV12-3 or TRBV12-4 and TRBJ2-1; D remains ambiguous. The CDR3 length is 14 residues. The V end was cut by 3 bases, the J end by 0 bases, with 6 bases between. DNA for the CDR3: TGTGCCAGCAGTTTTGGAAGCTCCTACAATGAGCAGTTCTTC. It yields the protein CASSFGSSYNEQFF.

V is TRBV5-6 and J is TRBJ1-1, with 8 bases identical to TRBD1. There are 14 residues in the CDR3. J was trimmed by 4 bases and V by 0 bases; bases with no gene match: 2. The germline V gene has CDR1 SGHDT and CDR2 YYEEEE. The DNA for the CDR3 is TGTGCCAGCAGCTTGGCACAGGGGGTCACTGAAGCTTTCTTT. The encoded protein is CASSLAQGVTEAFF. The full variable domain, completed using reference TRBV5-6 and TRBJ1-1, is DAGVTQSPTHLIKTRGQQVTLRCSPKSGHDTVSWYQQALGQGPQFIFQYYEEEERQRGNFPDRFSGHQFPNYSSELNVNALLLGDSALYLCASSLAQGVTEAFFGQGTRLTVV.

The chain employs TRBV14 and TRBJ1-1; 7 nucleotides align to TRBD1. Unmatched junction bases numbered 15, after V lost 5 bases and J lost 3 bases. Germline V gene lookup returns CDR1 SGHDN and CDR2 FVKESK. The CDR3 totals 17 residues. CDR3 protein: CASSSQLRQGPYTEAFF. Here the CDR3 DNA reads TGTGCCAGCAGCTCGCAACTACGACAGGGACCTTACACTGAAGCTTTCTTT.

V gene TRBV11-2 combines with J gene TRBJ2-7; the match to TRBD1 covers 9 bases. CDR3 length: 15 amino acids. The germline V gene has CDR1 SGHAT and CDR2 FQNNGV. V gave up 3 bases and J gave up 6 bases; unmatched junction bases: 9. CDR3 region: CASSFLLTGGGEQYF. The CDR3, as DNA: TGTGCCAGCAGCTTTCTTTTGACAGGGGGTGGCGAGCAGTACTTC.

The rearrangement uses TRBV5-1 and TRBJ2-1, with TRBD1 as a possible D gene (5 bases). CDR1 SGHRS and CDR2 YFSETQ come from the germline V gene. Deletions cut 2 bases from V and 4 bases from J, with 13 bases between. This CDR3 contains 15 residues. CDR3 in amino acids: CASSFAQGSYNEQFF. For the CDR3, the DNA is TGCGCCAGCAGCTTTGCGCAGGGCTCTTACAATGAGCAGTTCTTC.

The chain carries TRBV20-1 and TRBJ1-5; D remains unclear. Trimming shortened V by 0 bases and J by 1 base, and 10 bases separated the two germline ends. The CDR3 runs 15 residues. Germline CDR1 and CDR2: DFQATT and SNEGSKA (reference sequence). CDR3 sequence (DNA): TGCAGTGCTAGAGATAACTCATGGAGCAATCAGCCCCAGCATTTT. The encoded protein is CSARDNSWSNQPQHF.

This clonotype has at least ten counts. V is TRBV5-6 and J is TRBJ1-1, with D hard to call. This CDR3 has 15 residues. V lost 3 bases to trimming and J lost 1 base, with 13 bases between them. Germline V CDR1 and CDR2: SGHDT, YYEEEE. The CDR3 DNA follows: TGTGCCAGCAGCTCGGGAGGACGGCCGAACACTGAAGCTTTCTTT. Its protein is CASSSGGRPNTEAFF. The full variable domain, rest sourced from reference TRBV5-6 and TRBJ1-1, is DAGVTQSPTHLIKTRGQQVTLRCSPKSGHDTVSWYQQALGQGPQFIFQYYEEEERQRGNFPDRFSGHQFPNYSSELNVNALLLGDSALYLCASSSGGRPNTEAFFGQGTRLTVV.

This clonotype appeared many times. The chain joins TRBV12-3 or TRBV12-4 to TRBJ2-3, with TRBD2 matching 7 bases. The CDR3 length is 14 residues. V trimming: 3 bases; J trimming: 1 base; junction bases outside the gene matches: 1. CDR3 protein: CASSFAGGTDTQYF. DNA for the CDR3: TGTGCCAGCAGTTTTGCGGGAGGCACAGATACGCAGTATTTT.

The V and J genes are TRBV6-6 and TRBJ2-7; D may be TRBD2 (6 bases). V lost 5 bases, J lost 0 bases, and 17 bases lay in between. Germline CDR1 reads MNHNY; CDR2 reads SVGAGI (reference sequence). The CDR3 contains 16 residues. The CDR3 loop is CASSRDGSRSSYEQYF. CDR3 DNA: TGTGCCAGCAGTCGAGACGGGAGCCGGAGCTCCTACGAGCAGTACTTC.

CDR3 sequence: CASNEGLLTDTQYF. Written as DNA, the CDR3 is TGTGCCAGCAATGAGGGACTTCTCACAGATACGCAGTATTTT. The rearrangement uses TRBV6-6 and TRBJ2-3, with D tentatively TRBD2 (6 bases). CDR3 length: 14 residues. Germline V gives CDR1 MNHNY, CDR2 SVGAGI (reference sequence). Deletions cut 7 bases from V and 2 bases from J, with 13 bases between.

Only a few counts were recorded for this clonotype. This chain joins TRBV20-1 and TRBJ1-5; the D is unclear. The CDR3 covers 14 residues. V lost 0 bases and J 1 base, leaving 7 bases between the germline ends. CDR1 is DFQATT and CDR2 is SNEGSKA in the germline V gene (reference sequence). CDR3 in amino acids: CSARDAKSNQPQHF. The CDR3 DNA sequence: TGCAGTGCTAGAGACGCGAAGAGCAATCAGCCCCAGCATTTT.

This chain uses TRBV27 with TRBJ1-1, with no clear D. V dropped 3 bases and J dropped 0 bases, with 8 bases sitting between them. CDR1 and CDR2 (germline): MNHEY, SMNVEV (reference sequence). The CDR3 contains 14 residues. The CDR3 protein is CASSFGVMNTEAFF. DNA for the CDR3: TGTGCCAGCAGTTTCGGGGTTATGAACACTGAAGCTTTCTTT.

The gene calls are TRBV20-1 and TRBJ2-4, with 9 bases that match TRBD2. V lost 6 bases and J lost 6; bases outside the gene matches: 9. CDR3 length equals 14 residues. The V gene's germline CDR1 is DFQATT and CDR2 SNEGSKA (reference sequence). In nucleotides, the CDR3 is TGCAGTGCCACGGCGGGTAGCGGGAGAAACATTCAGTACTTC. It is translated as CSATAGSGRNIQYF.